The 2 T cell receptor beta chains below were found in one sample sequenced in a study of blood T cell repertoires in COVID-19. The repertoire was sequenced with immunoSEQ multiplex PCR; TCRdb's copy has only in-frame clones and lacks some. The sample comprises under 200,000 clones, about 89% of which are singletons, and around 3.3% rests with the top ten. Input material: peripheral blood. All receptors derive from a man aged 65 to 85 with acute or convalescent COVID-19.

The chain is built from TRBV6-5 and TRBJ2-2, with 7 bases aligning to TRBD1. Losses at the gene ends were 10 bases for V and 6 bases for J; bases not matched to a gene: 11. Germline CDR1 and CDR2: MNHEY and SVGAGI. The CDR3 runs 14 residues. CDR3 sequence reads: CATNSRQGPGELFF. In nucleotides, the CDR3 is TGTGCCACGAATTCCCGACAGGGACCCGGGGAGCTGTTTTTT.

This rearrangement joins TRBV27 to TRBJ1-5, with D tentatively TRBD1 (5 bases). Germline V lookup: CDR1 MNHEY, CDR2 SMNVEV (reference sequence). Trimming pared 5 bases from V and 7 bases from J, leaving 18 bases between. This CDR3 has 15 residues. The CDR3 coding sequence is TGTGCCAGCAGTCCCAGATGGGGGGTCGGGCAGCCCCAGCATTTT. Amino acids: CASSPRWGVGQPQHF.